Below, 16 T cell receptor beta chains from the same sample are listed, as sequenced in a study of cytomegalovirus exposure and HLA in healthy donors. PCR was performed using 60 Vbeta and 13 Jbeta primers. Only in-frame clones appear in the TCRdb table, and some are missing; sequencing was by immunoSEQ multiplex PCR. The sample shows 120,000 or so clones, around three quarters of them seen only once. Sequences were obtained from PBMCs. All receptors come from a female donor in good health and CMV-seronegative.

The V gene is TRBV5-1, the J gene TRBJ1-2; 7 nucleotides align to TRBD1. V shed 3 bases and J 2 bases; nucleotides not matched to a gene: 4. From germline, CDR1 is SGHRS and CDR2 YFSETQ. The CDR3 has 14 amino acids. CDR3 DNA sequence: TGCGCCAGCAGCTCCCAGACAGGGAACTATGGCTACACCTTC. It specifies CASSSQTGNYGYTF.

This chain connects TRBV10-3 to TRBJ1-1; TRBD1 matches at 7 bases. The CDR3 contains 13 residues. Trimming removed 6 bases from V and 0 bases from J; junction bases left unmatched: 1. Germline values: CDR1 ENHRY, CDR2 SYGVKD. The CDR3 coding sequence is TGTGCCATCAGGGGGACAGTGAACACTGAAGCTTTCTTT. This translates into CAIRGTVNTEAFF.

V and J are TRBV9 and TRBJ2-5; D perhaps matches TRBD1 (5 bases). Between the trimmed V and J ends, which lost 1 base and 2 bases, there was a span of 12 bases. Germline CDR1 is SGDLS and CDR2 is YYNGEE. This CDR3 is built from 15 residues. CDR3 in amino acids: CASSVSRTLQETQYF. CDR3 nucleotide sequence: TGTGCCAGCAGCGTAAGCCGGACACTGCAAGAGACCCAGTACTTC. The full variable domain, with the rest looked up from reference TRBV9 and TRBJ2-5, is DSGVTQTPKHLITATGQRVTLRCSPRSGDLSVYWYQQSLDQGLQFLIQYYNGEERAKGNILERFSAQQFPDLHSELNLSSLELGDSALYFCASSVSRTLQETQYFGPGTRLLVL.

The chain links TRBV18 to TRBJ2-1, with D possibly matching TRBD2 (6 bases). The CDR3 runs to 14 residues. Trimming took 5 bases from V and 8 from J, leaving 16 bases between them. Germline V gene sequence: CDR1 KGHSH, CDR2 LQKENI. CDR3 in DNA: TGTGCCAGCTCAACCGGGAGTGGTGTGGATGAGCAGTTCTTC. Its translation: CASSTGSGVDEQFF.

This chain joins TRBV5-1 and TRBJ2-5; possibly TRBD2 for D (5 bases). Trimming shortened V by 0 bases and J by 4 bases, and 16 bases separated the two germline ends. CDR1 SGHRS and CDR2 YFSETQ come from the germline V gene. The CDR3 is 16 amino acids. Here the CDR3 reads CASSLGPGNRRETQYF. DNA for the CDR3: TGCGCCAGCAGCTTGGGACCCGGGAACCGACGAGAGACCCAGTACTTC.

DNA of the CDR3: TGTGCCAGCAGCTTGGGTACAGGGGTCCAAGGAGAGACCCAGTACTTC. Translating it yields CASSLGTGVQGETQYF. This chain joins TRBV5-8 and TRBJ2-5; 7 bases are shared with TRBD1. CDR3 length: 16 amino acids. V dropped 0 bases and J dropped 4; count of bases not matched to a gene: 9. Germline V CDR1 and CDR2: SGHTS, YDEGEE.

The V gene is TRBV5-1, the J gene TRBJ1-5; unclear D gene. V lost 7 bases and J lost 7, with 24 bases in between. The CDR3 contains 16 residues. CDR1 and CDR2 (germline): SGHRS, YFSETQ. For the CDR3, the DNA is TGCGCCAGCTTCGGGCGGCACGGGGTGTCGTGGCAGCCCCAGCATTTT. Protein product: CASFGRHGVSWQPQHF.

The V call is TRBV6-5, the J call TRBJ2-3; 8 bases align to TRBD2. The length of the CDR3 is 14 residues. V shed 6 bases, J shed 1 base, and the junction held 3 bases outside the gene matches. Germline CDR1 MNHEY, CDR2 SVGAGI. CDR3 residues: CASRETSGTDTQYF. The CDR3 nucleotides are TGTGCCAGCAGGGAGACTAGCGGCACAGATACGCAGTATTTT.

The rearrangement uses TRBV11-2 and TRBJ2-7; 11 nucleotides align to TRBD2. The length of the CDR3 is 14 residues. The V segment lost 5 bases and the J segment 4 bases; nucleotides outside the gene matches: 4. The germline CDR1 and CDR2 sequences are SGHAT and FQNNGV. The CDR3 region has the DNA TGTGCCAGCAGCAAGGGACTAGCGGATTACGAGCAGTACTTC. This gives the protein CASSKGLADYEQYF.

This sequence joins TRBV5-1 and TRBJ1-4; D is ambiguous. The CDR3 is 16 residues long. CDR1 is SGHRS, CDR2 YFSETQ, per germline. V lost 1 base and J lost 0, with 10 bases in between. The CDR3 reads CASSLKPAPTNEKLFF. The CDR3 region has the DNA TGCGCCAGCAGCTTGAAGCCAGCGCCAACTAATGAAAAACTGTTTTTT.

CDR3 residues: CASSLRGYNNEQFF. As DNA, the CDR3 is TGTGCCAGCAGTTTACGGGGGTATAACAATGAGCAGTTCTTC. The V gene is TRBV27, the J gene TRBJ2-1, with a possible D match to TRBD2 (6 bases). V lost 2 bases and J 5 bases, leaving 10 bases between the germline ends. CDR3 size: 14 residues. Germline V gene sequence: CDR1 MNHEY, CDR2 SMNVEV (reference sequence).

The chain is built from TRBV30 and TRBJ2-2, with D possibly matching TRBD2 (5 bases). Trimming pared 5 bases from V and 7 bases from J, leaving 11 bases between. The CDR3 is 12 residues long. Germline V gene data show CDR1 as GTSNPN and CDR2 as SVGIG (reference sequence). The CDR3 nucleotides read TGTGCCTGGGACGGACGGGGCGGGGAGCTGTTTTTT. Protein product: CAWDGRGGELFF.

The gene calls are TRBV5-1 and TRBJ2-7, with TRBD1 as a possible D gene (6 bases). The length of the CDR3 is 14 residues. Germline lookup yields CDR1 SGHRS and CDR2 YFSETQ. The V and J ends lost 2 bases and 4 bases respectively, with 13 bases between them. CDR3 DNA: TGCGCCAGCAGCTTACAGGCTACAGGGTACGAGCAGTACTTC. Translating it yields CASSLQATGYEQYF.

Written as DNA, the CDR3 is TGTGCCAGCAGCTTAGAACGGTGGGGGGAGAAGGACGAGCAGTACTTC. This codes for CASSLERWGEKDEQYF. The rearrangement links TRBV11-2 to TRBJ2-7, with a tentative D call TRBD2 (6 bases). The CDR3 totals 16 residues. Trimming removed 0 bases from V and 5 bases from J, with 17 bases in between. The germline V gene has CDR1 SGHAT and CDR2 FQNNGV.

The CDR3 DNA sequence: TGTGCCAGCAGCGCTCGGACAGGGAACTACACCTTC. It yields the protein CASSARTGNYTF. V gene TRBV9 combines with J gene TRBJ1-2; TRBD1 matches 8 bases. There are 12 residues in the CDR3. J was trimmed by 10 bases and V by 3 bases; bases with no gene match: 5. In germline, CDR1 is SGDLS, CDR2 YYNGEE.

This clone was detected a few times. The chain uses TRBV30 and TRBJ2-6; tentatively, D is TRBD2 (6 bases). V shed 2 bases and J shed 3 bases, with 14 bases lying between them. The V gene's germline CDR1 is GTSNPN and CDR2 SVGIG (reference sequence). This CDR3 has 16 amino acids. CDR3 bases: TGTGCCTGGAGTCATGGGGGGATAAGTGGGGCCAACGTCCTGACTTTC. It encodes CAWSHGGISGANVLTF.